Sequencing of this T cell receptor (beta chain) was carried out in a study of monozygotic twins with cystic fibrosis. Some clones are missing from TCRdb's copy, which holds only in-frame ones; the method was immunoSEQ multiplex PCR. Among 30,000 to 40,000 clones listed, around nine tenths were seen once. Whole-study findings and limits: Age, concordance and disease severity did not associate with shared CDR3 numbers.

Regarding this clone: As yet, its antigen is unknown.

The germline V gene has CDR1 LNHDA and CDR2 SQIVND (reference sequence). Trimming removed 4 bases from V and 0 bases from J; junction bases left unmatched: 3. This CDR3 contains 16 residues. Sample: blood. The rearrangement uses TRBV19 and TRBJ1-5; TRBD1 agrees at 10 bases. This receptor was obtained from a boy aged 2-9 years with cystic fibrosis. As DNA, the CDR3 is TGTGCCAGTAGTACTCGGACAGGGGGTAGCAATCAGCCCCAGCATTTT. It translates to CASSTRTGGSNQPQHF.